The TCR beta chain described here comes from a study of PD-1 blockade in classical Hodgkin lymphoma. Study as a whole: The patients were dosed with nivolumab 3 mg/kg, infused intravenously every 2 weeks. Study observations and caveats: Nivolumab initiated under 1 year post-ASCT led to patient exclusion. Relapsed/refractory patients reportedly had the lowest baseline TCR diversity, below newly diagnosed patients, who were below healthy donors.

Clones were sequenced by immunoSEQ multiplex PCR, and TCRdb holds only the in-frame ones, with some missing. The repertoire consists of about 14,000 clones, with around 80% occurring once and the leading ten covering 16%. Regarding time point: cycle 4 day 1 (C4D1), after more than five weeks of nivolumab. Each and every patient relapsed after autologous stem cell transplantation, and patients got differing brentuximab vedotin exposure. Best responses were complete response, partial response or progressive disease. This clone was seen a handful of times. Its antigen is currently unknown. V shed 5 bases and J shed 7 bases, with 15 bases lying between them. CDR3 length: 15 amino acids. Germline CDR1 reads SGHVS; CDR2 reads FNYEAQ.

This receptor was taken from a human donor with classical Hodgkin lymphoma. The genes are TRBV7-6 and TRBJ1-6; D is perhaps TRBD1 (5 bases). Here the sequenced sample was peripheral blood mononuclear cells (PBMCs), taken before the fourth cycle of nivolumab. This CDR3 reads CASSPDSPGNSPLHF. CDR3 nucleotide sequence: TGTGCCAGCAGCCCCGACAGCCCAGGGAATTCACCCCTCCACTTT. The variable domain in full, with the rest retrieved from reference TRBV7-6 and TRBJ1-6, is GAGVSQSPRYKVTKRGQDVALRCDPISGHVSLYWYRQALGQGPEFLTYFNYEAQQDKSGLPNDRFSAERPEGSISTLTIQRTEQRDSAMYRCASSPDSPGNSPLHFGNGTRLTVT.